Listed here is a single T cell receptor beta chain. The data belong to a study of blood T cell repertoires in COVID-19. The wider study: PBMCs, B-cell-depleted T cells, or T cells were the source of the cDNA or gDNA that made up the material.

Profiling relied on immunoSEQ multiplex PCR, and the TCRdb table lists in-frame clones only, not all of them. This sample has 200,000 to 300,000 clones; 87% occur once, and the top ten carry 2.5% to 3%. Participants had their cohort set by participant-reported clinical history. This CDR3 comprises 16 residues. The V gene's germline CDR1 is SGHTA and CDR2 FQGNSA. Trimming took 0 bases from V and 6 from J; bases not matched to a gene: 5. The source is a woman aged 30 to 39 with acute COVID-19. Material: PBMCs or T cells enriched from blood (not recorded which). The genes are TRBV7-2 and TRBJ1-6; the match to TRBD1 covers 7 bases. The CDR3 loop reads CASSLATGASNSPLHF. CDR3 sequence (DNA): TGTGCCAGCAGCTTAGCAACAGGGGCCTCTAATTCACCCCTCCACTTT.